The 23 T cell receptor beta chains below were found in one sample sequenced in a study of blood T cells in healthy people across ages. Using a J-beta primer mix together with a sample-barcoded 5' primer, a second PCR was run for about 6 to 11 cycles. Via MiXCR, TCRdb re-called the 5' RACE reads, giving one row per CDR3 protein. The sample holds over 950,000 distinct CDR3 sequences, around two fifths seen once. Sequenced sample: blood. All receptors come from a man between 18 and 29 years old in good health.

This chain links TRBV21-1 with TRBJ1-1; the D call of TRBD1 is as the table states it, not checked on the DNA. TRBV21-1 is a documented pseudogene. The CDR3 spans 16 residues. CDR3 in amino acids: CASSKVTGWAYTEAFF. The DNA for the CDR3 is TGTGCCAGCAGCAAAGTAACAGGGTGGGCATACACTGAAGCTTTCTTT.

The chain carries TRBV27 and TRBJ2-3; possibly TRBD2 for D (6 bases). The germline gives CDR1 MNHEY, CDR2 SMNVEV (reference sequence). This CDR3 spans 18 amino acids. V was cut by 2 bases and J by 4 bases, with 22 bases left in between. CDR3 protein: CASSLRLPGRGSADTQYF. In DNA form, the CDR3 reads TGTGCCAGCAGTTTACGCCTACCCGGGCGGGGTAGCGCAGATACGCAGTATTTT.

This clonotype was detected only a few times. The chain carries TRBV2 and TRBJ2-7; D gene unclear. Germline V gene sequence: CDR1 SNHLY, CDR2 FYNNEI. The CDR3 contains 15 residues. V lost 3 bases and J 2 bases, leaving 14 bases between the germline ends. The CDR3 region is CASSDKAGFPYEQYF. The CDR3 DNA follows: TGTGCCAGCAGTGATAAAGCAGGATTCCCCTACGAGCAGTACTTC.

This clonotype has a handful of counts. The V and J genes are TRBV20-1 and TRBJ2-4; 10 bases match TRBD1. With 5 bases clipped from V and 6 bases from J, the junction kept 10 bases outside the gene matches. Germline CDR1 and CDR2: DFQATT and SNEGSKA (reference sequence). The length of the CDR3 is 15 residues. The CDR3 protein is CSAPPDRGRRNIQYF. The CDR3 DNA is TGCAGTGCTCCCCCCGACAGGGGGCGAAGAAACATTCAGTACTTC.

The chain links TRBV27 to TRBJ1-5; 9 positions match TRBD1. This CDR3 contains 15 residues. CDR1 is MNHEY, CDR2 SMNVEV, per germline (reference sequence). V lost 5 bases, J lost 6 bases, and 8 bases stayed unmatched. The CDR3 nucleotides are TGTGCCAGCAGTCAATACAGGGGGCTAGGTCAGCCCCAGCATTTT. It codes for CASSQYRGLGQPQHF.

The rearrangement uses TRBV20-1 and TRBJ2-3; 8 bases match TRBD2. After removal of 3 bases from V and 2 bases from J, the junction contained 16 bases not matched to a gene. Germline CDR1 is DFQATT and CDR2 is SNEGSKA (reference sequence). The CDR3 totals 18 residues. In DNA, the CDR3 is TGCAGTGCTAGCGGGCGGGGGGCCGTAATTGATTCCACAGATACGCAGTATTTT. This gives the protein CSASGRGAVIDSTDTQYF.

For the CDR3, the DNA is TGTGCCACCAGTGACCACCGGCCGGGACAGGGGAATGTCGGGGAGCTGTTTTTT. It codes for CATSDHRPGQGNVGELFF. The chain recombines TRBV24-1 with TRBJ2-2; 10 nucleotides align to TRBD1. V trimming: 4 bases; J trimming: 7 bases; junction bases outside the gene matches: 14. The CDR3 is 18 residues long. The V gene's germline CDR1 is KGHDR and CDR2 SFDVKD.

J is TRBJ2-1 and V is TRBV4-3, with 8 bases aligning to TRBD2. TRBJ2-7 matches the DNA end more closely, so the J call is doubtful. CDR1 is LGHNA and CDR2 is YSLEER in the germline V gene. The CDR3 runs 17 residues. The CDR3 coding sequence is TGCGCCAGCAGCCAAGAAGAGTGGGGACTAGACTACAATGAGCAGTACTTC. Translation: CASSQEEWGLDYNEQYF.

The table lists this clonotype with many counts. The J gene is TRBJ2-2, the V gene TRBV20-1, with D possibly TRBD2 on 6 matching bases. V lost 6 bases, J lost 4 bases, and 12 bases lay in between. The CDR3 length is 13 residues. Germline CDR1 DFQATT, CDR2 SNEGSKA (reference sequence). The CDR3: CSAAEGLTGELFF. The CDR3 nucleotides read TGCAGTGCGGCGGAGGGGCTCACCGGGGAGCTGTTTTTT.

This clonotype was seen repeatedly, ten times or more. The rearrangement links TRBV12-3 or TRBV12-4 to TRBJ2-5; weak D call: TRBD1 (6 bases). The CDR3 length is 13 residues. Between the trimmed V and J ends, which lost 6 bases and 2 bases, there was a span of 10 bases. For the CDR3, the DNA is TGTGCCAGCAGGCCGGACAGACAAGAGACCCAGTACTTC. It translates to CASRPDRQETQYF.

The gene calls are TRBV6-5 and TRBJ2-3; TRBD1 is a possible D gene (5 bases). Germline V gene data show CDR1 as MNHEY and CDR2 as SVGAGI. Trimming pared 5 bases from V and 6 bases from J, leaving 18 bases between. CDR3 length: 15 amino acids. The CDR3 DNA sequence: TGTGCCAGCAGTCGCAGGACCTCTGGGGCCGATACGCAGTATTTT. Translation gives CASSRRTSGADTQYF.

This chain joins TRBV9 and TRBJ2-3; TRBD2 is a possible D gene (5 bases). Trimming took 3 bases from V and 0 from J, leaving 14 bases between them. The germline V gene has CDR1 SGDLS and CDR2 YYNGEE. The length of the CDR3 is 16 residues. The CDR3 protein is CASSAGGRTSTDTQYF. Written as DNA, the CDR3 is TGTGCCAGCAGCGCAGGTGGGAGAACGAGCACAGATACGCAGTATTTT.

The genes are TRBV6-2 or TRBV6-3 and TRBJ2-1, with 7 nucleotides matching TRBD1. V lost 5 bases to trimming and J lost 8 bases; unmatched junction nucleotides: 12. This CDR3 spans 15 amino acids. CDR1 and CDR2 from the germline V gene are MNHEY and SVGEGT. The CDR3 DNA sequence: TGTGCCAGCAGTGACCGGGACAGACCTGGTTATGAGCAGTTCTTC. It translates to CASSDRDRPGYEQFF.

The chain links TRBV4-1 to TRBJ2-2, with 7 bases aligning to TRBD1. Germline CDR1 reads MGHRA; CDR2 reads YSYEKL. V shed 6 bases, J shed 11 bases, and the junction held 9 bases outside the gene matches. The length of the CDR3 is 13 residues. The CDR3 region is CASSASGTEELFF. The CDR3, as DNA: TGCGCCAGCAGTGCTTCCGGGACAGAAGAGCTGTTTTTT.

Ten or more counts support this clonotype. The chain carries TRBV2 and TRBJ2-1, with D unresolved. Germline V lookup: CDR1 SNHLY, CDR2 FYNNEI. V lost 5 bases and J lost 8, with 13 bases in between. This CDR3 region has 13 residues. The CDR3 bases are TGTGCCAGCAGTCCCTACACTGGCGATGAGCAGTTCTTC. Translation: CASSPYTGDEQFF.

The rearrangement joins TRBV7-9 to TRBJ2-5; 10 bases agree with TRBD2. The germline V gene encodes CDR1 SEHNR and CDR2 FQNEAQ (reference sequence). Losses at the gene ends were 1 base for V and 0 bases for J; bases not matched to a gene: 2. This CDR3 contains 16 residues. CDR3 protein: CASSLEAGGYQETQYF. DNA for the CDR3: TGTGCCAGCAGCTTAGAAGCGGGGGGGTACCAAGAGACCCAGTACTTC.

The CDR3 is CASSYRGKGFQETQYF. DNA for the CDR3: TGTGCCAGCAGTTATCGGGGAAAAGGGTTCCAGGAGACCCAGTACTTC. The genes are TRBV6-2 or TRBV6-3 and TRBJ2-7; perhaps TRBD2 as D (5 bases). Judging by the DNA end, TRBJ2-5 fits better; the J call may be wrong. The CDR3 is 16 amino acids. Germline loops: CDR1 MNHEY, CDR2 SVGEGT.

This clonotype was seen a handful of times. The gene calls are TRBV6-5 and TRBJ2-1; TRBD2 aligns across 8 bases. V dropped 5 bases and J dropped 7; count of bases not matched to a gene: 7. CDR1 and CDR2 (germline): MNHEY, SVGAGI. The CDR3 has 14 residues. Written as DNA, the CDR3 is TGTGCCAGCAGTACCCGGGGGGGTCTGAATGAGCAGTTCTTC. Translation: CASSTRGGLNEQFF.

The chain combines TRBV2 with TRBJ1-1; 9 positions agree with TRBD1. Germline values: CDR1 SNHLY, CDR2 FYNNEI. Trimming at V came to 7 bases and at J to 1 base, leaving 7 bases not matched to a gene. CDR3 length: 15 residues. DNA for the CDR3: TGTGCCAGCACCTCCCAGGGACAGGGGAACACTGAAGCTTTCTTT. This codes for CASTSQGQGNTEAFF.

The CDR3 protein is CASGADRGFADTQYF. For the CDR3, the DNA is TGTGCTAGTGGGGCGGACAGGGGATTCGCAGATACGCAGTATTTT. The chain recombines TRBV12-5 with TRBJ2-3; 9 positions match TRBD1. V shed 6 bases, J shed 4 bases, and the junction held 8 bases outside the gene matches. CDR1 is LGHNT and CDR2 is FRNRAP in the germline V gene. CDR3 length equals 15 residues. Full variable domain (outside the CDR3, taken from reference TRBV12-5 and TRBJ2-3): DARVTQTPRHKVTEMGQEVTMRCQPILGHNTVFWYRQTMMQGLELLAYFRNRAPLDDSGMPKDRFSAEMPDATLATLKIQPSEPRDSAVYFCASGADRGFADTQYFGPGTRLTVL.

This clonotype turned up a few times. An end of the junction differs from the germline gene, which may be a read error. CDR3 region: CAISDPGQGEEFF. The CDR3 coding sequence is TGTGCCATCAGTGACCCGGGACAGGGTGAGGAGTTCTTC. This chain uses TRBV10-3 with TRBJ2-1, with 9 bases that match TRBD1. This CDR3 is built from 13 residues. Germline V CDR1 and CDR2: ENHRY, SYGVKD.

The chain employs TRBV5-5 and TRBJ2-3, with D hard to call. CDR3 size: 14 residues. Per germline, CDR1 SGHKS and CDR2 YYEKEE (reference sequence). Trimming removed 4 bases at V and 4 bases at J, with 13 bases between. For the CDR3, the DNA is TGTGCCAGCAGCCCATCAGCATTCCCAGATACGCAGTATTTT. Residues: CASSPSAFPDTQYF.

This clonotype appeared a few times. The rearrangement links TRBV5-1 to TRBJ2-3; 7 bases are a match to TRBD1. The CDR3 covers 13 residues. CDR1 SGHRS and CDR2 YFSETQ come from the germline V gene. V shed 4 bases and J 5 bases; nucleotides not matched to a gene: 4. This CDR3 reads CASSGTAEDTQYF. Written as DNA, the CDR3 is TGCGCCAGCAGCGGGACAGCGGAAGATACGCAGTATTTT.